These 15 T cell receptor beta chains were sequenced from one sample in a study of cytomegalovirus exposure and HLA in healthy donors. The PCR made use of 60 Vbeta and 13 Jbeta primers. The assay was immunoSEQ multiplex PCR, and TCRdb's table has in-frame clones only and misses some. The table has more than 80,000 clones, about four fifths seen once; the top ten hold 5% to 7%. The sequencing sample was made of PBMCs. These receptor sequences come from a woman aged 45-65 years in good health and CMV-seropositive.

The chain carries TRBV7-9 and TRBJ1-2; 9 bases are a match to TRBD1. The V gene's germline CDR1 is SEHNR and CDR2 FQNEAQ (reference sequence). The V gene end was trimmed by 1 base and the J gene end by 8 bases; junction bases not matched to a gene: 5. This CDR3 region has 14 residues. The DNA for the CDR3 is TGTGCCAGCAGCTTAGGGGACAGGGTTAGCGGCTACACCTTC. It codes for CASSLGDRVSGYTF. The variable domain in full, completed from reference TRBV7-9 and TRBJ1-2, reads DTGVSQNPRHKITKRGQNVTFRCDPISEHNRLYWYRQTLGQGPEFLTYFQNEAQLEKSRLLSDRFSAERPKGSFSTLEIQRTEQGDSAMYLCASSLGDRVSGYTFGSGTRLTVV.

The chain couples TRBV7-2 to TRBJ2-2; 8 positions match TRBD1. The CDR3 length is 15 residues. The junction had 9 bases not matched to a gene; V was cut back by 5 bases and J by 7 bases. The V gene's germline CDR1 is SGHTA and CDR2 FQGNSA. This CDR3 is CASSPGTGRYGELFF. The CDR3 bases are TGTGCCAGCAGCCCCGGGACAGGAAGATACGGGGAGCTGTTTTTT. The full variable domain, its missing parts supplied by reference TRBV7-2 and TRBJ2-2, is GAGVSQSPSNKVTEKGKDVELRCDPISGHTALYWYRQSLGQGLEFLIYFQGNSAPDKSGLPSDRFSAERTGGSVSTLTIQRTQQEDSAVYLCASSPGTGRYGELFFGEGSRLTVL.

This chain links TRBV19 with TRBJ1-2; a weak D match, TRBD1 (6 bases). Trimming took 6 bases from V and 6 from J, leaving 20 bases between them. Germline values: CDR1 LNHDA, CDR2 SQIVND (reference sequence). The CDR3 contains 15 residues. CDR3 amino acids: CASREKDRNRNGYTF. CDR3 sequence (DNA): TGTGCCAGTAGGGAAAAGGACAGAAATCGGAATGGCTACACCTTC.

With respect to this clone: The junction departs from germline at one end; a sequencing error may be responsible. The rearrangement joins TRBV7-6 to TRBJ2-7, with 8 positions matching TRBD1. This CDR3 is 14 amino acids long. The V gene's germline CDR1 is SGHVS and CDR2 FNYEAQ. The CDR3 is CASSSYTGTGGPNF. The CDR3 nucleotides read TGTGCCAGCAGCTCTTACACCGGGACAGGCGGCCCCAATTTC.

The V call is TRBV2, the J call TRBJ2-2, with 12 bases aligning to TRBD2. The trim removed 2 bases at V and 0 bases at J, leaving 1 base unmatched. Germline assignment: CDR1 SNHLY and CDR2 FYNNEI. The CDR3 is 17 residues long. The CDR3 DNA reads TGTGCCAGCAGTGAACTAGCGGGGGGGTCGAACACCGGGGAGCTGTTTTTT. It encodes CASSELAGGSNTGELFF.

In this sample, this clone turned up once. V and J are TRBV29-1 and TRBJ1-5; D might be TRBD1 (6 bases). The CDR3 has 12 amino acids. The V end was cut by 6 bases, the J end by 6 bases, with 12 bases between. CDR1 and CDR2 from the germline V gene are SQVTM and ANQGSEA. CDR3 DNA sequence: TGCAGCGTGGGGGGGCCGGGTCAGCCCCAGCATTTT. Translation: CSVGGPGQPQHF.

This chain joins TRBV28 and TRBJ2-5; 11 bases match TRBD2. The V gene end was trimmed by 2 bases and the J gene end by 1 base; junction bases not matched to a gene: 0. This CDR3 has 15 residues. Germline CDR1 MDHEN, CDR2 SYDVKM. The CDR3 loop reads CASSLLAGGQETQYF. CDR3 DNA: TGTGCCAGCAGTTTACTAGCGGGGGGCCAAGAGACCCAGTACTTC. The full variable domain, in which reference TRBV28 and TRBJ2-5 provide the parts outside the CDR3, is DVKVTQSSRYLVKRTGEKVFLECVQDMDHENMFWYRQDPGLGLRLIYFSYDVKMKEKGDIPEGYSVSREKKERFSLILESASTNQTSMYLCASSLLAGGQETQYFGPGTRLLVL.

The CDR3 is CASSVGVGQPQHF. In nucleotides, the CDR3 is TGTGCCAGCAGCGTCGGGGTGGGCCAGCCCCAGCATTTT. The chain recombines TRBV7-3 with TRBJ1-5; D is uncertain. Trimming stripped 5 bases from V and 7 bases from J, with 12 bases between. In germline, CDR1 is SGHTA, CDR2 FQGTGA. The CDR3 sequence is 13 residues long. Drawing the rest from reference TRBV7-3 and TRBJ1-5, the complete variable domain is GAGVSQTPSNKVTEKGKYVELRCDPISGHTALYWYRQSLGQGPEFLIYFQGTGAADDSGLPNDRFFAVRPEGSVSTLKIQRTERGDSAVYLCASSVGVGQPQHFGDGTRLSIL.

Only a few counts were recorded for this clone. This chain connects TRBV5-4 to TRBJ1-2; unclear D gene. Germline CDR1 and CDR2: SGHNT and YYREEE (reference sequence). This CDR3 contains 14 residues. V lost 4 bases and J lost 5, with 15 bases in between. CDR3 nucleotides: TGTGCCAGCAGCCCCAGTCCCGAGGAATATGGCTACACCTTC. This translates into CASSPSPEEYGYTF. Using reference TRBV5-4 and TRBJ1-2 for the parts outside the CDR3, the full variable domain is ETGVTQSPTHLIKTRGQQVTLRCSSQSGHNTVSWYQQALGQGPQFIFQYYREEENGRGNFPPRFSGLQFPNYSSELNVNALELDDSALYLCASSPSPEEYGYTFGSGTRLTVV.

The chain carries TRBV2 and TRBJ2-1; D call uncertain. Germline CDR1 and CDR2: SNHLY and FYNNEI. Deletions cut 6 bases from V and 3 bases from J, with 15 bases between. The length of the CDR3 is 15 residues. Written as DNA, the CDR3 is TGTGCCAGCAGGTCCAGTTCTACTAACTACAATGAGCAGTTCTTC. Translating it yields CASRSSSTNYNEQFF.

The J gene is TRBJ1-5, the V gene TRBV4-3; D unclear. Trimming took 0 bases from V and 2 from J, leaving 14 bases between them. The CDR3 contains 17 residues. CDR1 is LGHNA and CDR2 is YSLEER in the germline V gene. The CDR3 protein is CASSQELQPHGNQPQHF. CDR3 DNA sequence: TGCGCCAGCAGCCAAGAATTACAGCCACATGGCAATCAGCCCCAGCATTTT.

The V gene is TRBV5-1, the J gene TRBJ1-1, with D maybe TRBD1 (6 bases). Trimming removed 5 bases at V and 3 bases at J, with 20 bases between. This CDR3 spans 16 amino acids. Germline V gives CDR1 SGHRS, CDR2 YFSETQ. In nucleotides, the CDR3 is TGCGCCAGCAGTAAAAGACCCGGGACAAAGGACACTGAAGCTTTCTTT. Translation: CASSKRPGTKDTEAFF.

This rearrangement joins TRBV5-1 to TRBJ2-5; 7 bases map to TRBD1. Germline trimming cut 0 bases from V and 4 bases from J; bases unmatched to any gene: 9. Germline V CDR1 and CDR2: SGHRS, YFSETQ. The CDR3 is made up of 16 amino acids. In DNA form, the CDR3 reads TGCGCCAGCAGCTTGGGGGGTTCACAGGGGCGAGAGACCCAGTACTTC. Its translation: CASSLGGSQGRETQYF.

V gene TRBV7-2 combines with J gene TRBJ1-2, with D possibly being TRBD1 (5 bases). This CDR3 is 13 amino acids long. Germline assignment: CDR1 SGHTA and CDR2 FQGNSA. V lost 5 bases to trimming and J lost 2 bases, with 9 bases between them. CDR3 coding DNA: TGTGCCAGCAGCCAGGGAGGGAACTATGGCTACACCTTC. It encodes CASSQGGNYGYTF.

This clone was seen a few times. CDR3: CASSQVRGTGGYEKLFF. CDR3 DNA sequence: TGCGCCAGCAGCCAAGTCCGGGGGACAGGGGGCTATGAAAAACTGTTTTTT. This chain links TRBV4-1 with TRBJ1-4; TRBD1 matches 12 bases. Trimming took 1 base from V and 6 from J; bases not matched to a gene: 6. The CDR3 covers 17 residues. In germline, CDR1 is MGHRA, CDR2 YSYEKL.